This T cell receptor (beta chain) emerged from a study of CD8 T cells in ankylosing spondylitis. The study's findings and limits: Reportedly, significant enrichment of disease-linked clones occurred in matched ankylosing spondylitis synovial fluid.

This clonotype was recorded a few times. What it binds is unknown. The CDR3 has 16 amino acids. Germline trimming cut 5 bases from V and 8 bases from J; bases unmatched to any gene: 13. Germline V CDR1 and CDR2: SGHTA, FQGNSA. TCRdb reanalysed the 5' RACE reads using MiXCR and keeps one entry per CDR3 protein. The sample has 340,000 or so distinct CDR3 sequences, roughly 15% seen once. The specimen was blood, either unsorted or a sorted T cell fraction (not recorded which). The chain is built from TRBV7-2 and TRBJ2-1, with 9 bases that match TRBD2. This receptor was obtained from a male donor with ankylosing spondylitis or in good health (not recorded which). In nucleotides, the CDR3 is TGTGCCAGCAGCCTCACAGGTAGCGGGGGCCTCGATGAGCAGTTCTTC. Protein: CASSLTGSGGLDEQFF.